Listed below are T cell receptor beta chains from one sample, sequenced in a study of regulatory T cells in long-lasting Graves disease. TCRdb analysed the multiplex PCR reads with MiXCR anew, one entry per CDR3 protein. Of a few hundred thousand distinct CDR3 sequences listed, approximately 25% are singletons. Specimen: peripheral blood mononuclear cells (PBMCs), collected when the disease was refractory, from a patient treated with antithyroid drugs. The receptors were sampled from a woman between 40 and 55 years old with Graves disease. Each CDR3 is given with its conserved first and last residue. The D gene is left open where the match is weak. Part of the rows lack a size; the others show once, few, many or a class for expanded clones.

TRBJ2-7	-	many	TRBV7-8	TGTGCCAGCAGCGCCCGGGACGGCTCCTACGAGCAGTACTTC	CASSARDGSYEQYF
TRBJ2-2	-	-	TRBV29-1	TGCAGCGTATGCCAGATTAACACCGGGGAGCTGTTTTTT	CSVCQINTGELFF
TRBJ2-7	-	many	TRBV27	TGTGCCAGCAGTCCTGACAGAGACTACGAGCAGTACTTC	CASSPDRDYEQYF
TRBJ2-7	TRBD2	-	TRBV6-1	TGTGCCAGCACCCGACTAGCGGGAGGTCTAGGTCGGCAGTACTTC	CASTRLAGGLGRQYF
TRBJ1-3	-	many	TRBV28	TGTGCCAGCAGTTTAGGGATGCTTAGAAACACCATATATTTT	CASSLGMLRNTIYF
TRBJ1-5	-	-	TRBV6-5	TGTGCCAGCAGTTACCCGCAGGGATATAGCAATCAGCCCCAGCATTTT	CASSYPQGYSNQPQHF
TRBJ2-2	-	many	TRBV28	TGTGCCAGCAGTTTTATTGGGGTCGGTACGAGGACCGGGGAGCTGTTTTTT	CASSFIGVGTRTGELFF
TRBJ1-1	-	-	TRBV29-1	TGCAGCGTTGAAGTGTTCACTGAAGCTTTCTTT	CSVEVFTEAFF
TRBJ2-7	TRBD2	many	TRBV2	TGTGCCAGCATGGTGGGACTAGCGGCTGGAGAGCAGTACTTC	CASMVGLAAGEQYF
TRBJ1-2	-	-	TRBV19	TGTGCCAGTAGTATTCCGGGGGCAGCTTATGGCTACACCTTC	CASSIPGAAYGYTF
TRBJ1-5	-	many	TRBV2	TGTGCCAGCAGTGAAGACAGGACTAGCAATCAGCCCCAGCATTTT	CASSEDRTSNQPQHF
TRBJ2-7	-	-	TRBV28	TGTGCCAGCAGTCGTCCTCCCGGGGGCGAGCAGTACTTC	CASSRPPGGEQYF
TRBJ2-5	TRBD1	once	TRBV29-1	TGCAGCGTTGATTCGGGACAGGGGGCGAAAGAGACCCAGTACTTC	CSVDSGQGAKETQYF
TRBJ2-7	-	many	TRBV2	TGTGCCAGCAGAGGCGGGACCTACGAGCAGTACTTC	CASRGGTYEQYF
TRBJ2-7	-	-	TRBV19	TGTGCCAGTAGTATGAGACGGGAGCTCGTCTCCGAGCAGTACTTC	CASSMRRELVSEQYF
TRBJ1-1	-	-	TRBV27	TGTACCAGCAGTGCGATGACGGGGGGCGCGGTCGCTTTCTTT	CTSSAMTGGAVAFF
TRBJ1-2	-	many	TRBV12-3/TRBV12-4	TGTGCCAGCAGTTTAAGGGAGGCCTATGGCTACACCTTC	CASSLREAYGYTF
TRBJ1-3	-	many	TRBV28	TGTGCCAGCAGTTTAGCCCCAATGGGCTACTCTGGAAACACCATATATTTT	CASSLAPMGYSGNTIYF
TRBJ1-1	TRBD1	-	TRBV5-1	TGCGCCAGCAGCTTCAGGGGGCTACAGGAGAACACTGAAGCTTTCTTT	CASSFRGLQENTEAFF
TRBJ2-4	TRBD2	few	TRBV20-1	TGCAGTGCTAGAGATTCCGGACTAGCGGGAGGGTTAATAGCCAAAAACATTCAGTACTTC	CSARDSGLAGGLIAKNIQYF
TRBJ2-7	-	-	TRBV20-1	TGCAGTGCTAGTAGGGACGGCGCCTACGAGCAGTACTTC	CSASRDGAYEQYF
TRBJ1-1	TRBD1	-	TRBV19	TGTGCCACTACGAAGGACAGGGGGCCCACTGAAGCTTTCTTT	CATTKDRGPTEAFF
TRBJ1-5	TRBD1	many	TRBV2	TGTGCCAGCTCCGGGACAGGGCGGAATCAGCCCCAGCATTTT	CASSGTGRNQPQHF
TRBJ2-2	TRBD2	-	TRBV7-9	TGTGCCAGCAGCTCCTACCCAGGACTAGCGGGAGCGGACACCGGGGAGCTGTTTTTT	CASSSYPGLAGADTGELFF
TRBJ1-4	-	once	TRBV2	TGTGCCAGCAGAATCCGGCAGGGGAATGAAAAACTGTTTTTT	CASRIRQGNEKLFF
TRBJ1-1	-	few	TRBV29-1	TGCAGCGTTGACAAAAGAGGGACTGAAGCTTTCTTT	CSVDKRGTEAFF
TRBJ2-7	TRBD1	-	TRBV18	TGTGCCAGCTCACCGCCCGGGACAGGGGACGAGCAGTACTTC	CASSPPGTGDEQYF
TRBJ2-2	TRBD1	-	TRBV7-6	TGTGCCAGCAGCAGGGGACAGGGTGGGACCGGGGAGCTGTTTTTT	CASSRGQGGTGELFF
TRBJ2-7	-	few	TRBV30	TGTGCCTGGAGTCATGGCAGGGTGGACTACGAGCAGTACTTC	CAWSHGRVDYEQYF
TRBJ2-5	-	many	TRBV20-1	TGCAGTGCTACGAGAGGGAGCGAGACCCAGTACTTC	CSATRGSETQYF
TRBJ2-7	-	many	TRBV6-5	TGTGCCAGCAGTTACTCTTCGGGACGGCAATACGAGCAGTACTTC	CASSYSSGRQYEQYF
TRBJ1-1	TRBD1	many	TRBV11-2	TGTGCCAGCAGCTTAGTGACAGGGAGAACTGAAGCTTTCTTT	CASSLVTGRTEAFF
TRBJ2-7	-	-	TRBV20-1	TGCAGCTCAGGGGCAGGGGACTCCTACGAGCAGTACTTC	CSSGAGDSYEQYF
TRBJ1-1	-	few	TRBV25-1	TGTGCCAGCTCCAGTACCATGAACACTGAAGCTTTCTTT	CASSSTMNTEAFF
TRBJ2-1	-	-	TRBV6-2/TRBV6-3	TGTGCCAGCAGTGAGCTTGGAGGTTGGAAGGAGGGTGAGCAGTTCTTC	CASSELGGWKEGEQFF
TRBJ1-1	-	-	TRBV28	TGTGCCAGCAGTTTATTGGGCCGGGTCCGTTACACTGAAGCTTTCTTT	CASSLLGRVRYTEAFF